The text below deals with one TCR beta chain. This clone was counted between two and nine times. Which antigen it targets is not known. No much larger clone exists at a distance of one base, and base qualities are not known. The data stem from a study of beta chain features in type 1 diabetes (dated by TCRdb to 2017 to 2018). Background for the entire study: Mean age, gender distribution, total cell number and subset yield were not different between patients and healthy donors. A total of about 100,000,000 sorted cells were examined across all samples, and RNA yield correlated strongly with the number of cells per subset. In the study, recently diagnosed type 1 diabetes patients and matched healthy donors were compared on the TCRB repertoires of their sorted circulating CD4+ T cell subsets. Regulatory and stem cell-like memory subsets were obtained from only 8 patients and roughly 8 healthy donors, while naive and central memory subsets were obtained from all 30 or so donors.

The entire amount of isolated RNA was reverse transcribed using the High Capacity cDNA Reverse Transcription Kit, so the sequenced TCRB transcripts were expressed ones. Deep immunoSEQ sequencing was applied to naive, central memory and regulatory T cell samples, giving an average of about 3.57 million total reads per sample. After sorted cells were lysed in RLT buffer, RNA was extracted with DNase-treated RNeasy Micro or Mini kits, with the choice depending on cell number. To prevent cross-contamination, each cell subset was processed individually, whereas patient and healthy donor samples were processed jointly. The immunoSEQ multiplex PCR was used to amplify TCRB sequences from cDNA, yielding 87-bp fragments that span the CDR3 region. Sequencing of the amplicons was performed on the Illumina HiSeq platform. The study's processing was this. PCR bias was corrected computationally using synthetic template baselines, and reads within Hamming distance 2 were collapsed, with unmergeable singletons discarded. Reads were aligned against IMGT to assign V, D and J genes, CDR3 length and insertions or deletions at six rearrangement sites. Within each subset, clonotype counts were normalized to sorted cell number, after which true diversity and Gini coefficients were computed with the tcR R package. The overlap coefficient, calculated on TCRB nucleotide sequences, was used to quantify repertoire sharing. Out-of-frame TCRB sequences from naive cells were analyzed as a proxy for the pre-selection repertoire. Drawn from immuneACCESS, this table holds only the in-frame rearrangements with V and J called that TCRdb kept. Clones are partly lost; checked studies trace under half to an unresolved V gene and leave the rest unexplained. V and J calls and clone size are given by that table; D and trimming were obtained from the DNA. For this sample the table gives a few hundred thousand clones, of which 14% were detected only once. Roughly 0.033% of the sample is held by the ten biggest clonotypes.

The full study reports these points: PCR may preferentially amplify shorter templates, but because patient and control samples were amplified and corrected together, any resulting skew would affect both groups equally. Patients with type 1 diabetes made fewer insertions and deleted more nucleotides at VDJ recombination sites, implying thymic rearrangement abnormalities. Because the HLA sub-analyses included only small numbers of individuals, any influence of HLA type on TCRB rearrangement was left unresolved. Naive, central memory and regulatory TCRB repertoires appeared to be more similar among patients than among healthy donors. A moderate but significant shortening of TCRB CDR3 length was observed in type 1 diabetes patients in all four CD4+ subsets. Because cDNA was sequenced instead of genomic DNA, activated cells with high expression could be over-represented, although the groups did not differ in activation or CD3 levels.

Each donor gave one peripheral blood draw, roughly 0.11 L on average, collected into heparinised tubes. Using a panel that included CD45RO, CCR7, CD25, CD127, CD95 and CD27, naive, central memory, regulatory and stem cell-like memory CD4+ T cells were sorted on a BD FACSAria II. A purity above 95% was achieved for all sorted populations. PBMCs were isolated immediately by Lymphoprep density gradient centrifugation and stained directly without culture. So that batch effects would be minimized, each experiment stained and sorted samples in pairs, pairing one healthy donor with one patient. CDR1 and CDR2 are read off the germline V gene as MGHDK and SYGVNS. V and J are truncated by 7 bases and 5 bases respectively, leaving an intervening sequence of 20 bases. Its CDR3 holds 15 amino acids, cysteine through phenylalanine. Only the CDR3 DNA is retained, 45 bases long and in frame from the first base.

Sequenced material: naive CD4+ T cells from blood. The cell subset or site label corresponds to: true naive CD4+ T cells. Recombination linked TRBV25-1 to TRBJ2-5; a confident D gene designation cannot be given. The source is a man aged 30 to 39 in good health. The DNA is as follows: TGTGCCAGCACGCTTGGACGGCACCTAAGGGAGACCCAGTACTTC. This sequence encodes CASTLGRHLRETQYF.